Given below is one TCR beta chain in context. This record belongs to a study of blood T cell repertoires in COVID-19. TCRdb's table, derived via immunoSEQ multiplex PCR, lists solely in-frame clones and lacks some. The sample includes a few hundred thousand clones, roughly nine tenths of them seen just once. This CDR3 has 16 residues. Germline trimming cut 4 bases from V and 2 bases from J; bases unmatched to any gene: 7. Germline loops: CDR1 SGHKS, CDR2 YYEKEE (reference sequence). Sequences were obtained from PBMCs or T cells enriched from blood (not recorded which). The chain uses TRBV5-5 and TRBJ2-2, with TRBD1 identical over 8 bases. This clonotype was sampled from a woman in her fifties or sixties who had been exposed to COVID-19. The CDR3 nucleotides read TGTGCCAGCAGCCCCCGGGACAGGCCTAACACCGGGGAGCTGTTTTTT. Amino acids: CASSPRDRPNTGELFF.